Listed below are T cell receptor beta chains from one sample, sequenced in a study of blood T cell repertoires in COVID-19. The method was immunoSEQ multiplex PCR; TCRdb's version includes in-frame clones alone and lacks a portion of them. The sample carries roughly 240,000 clones, less than 85% recorded once. The sequencing sample was made of peripheral blood. Receptor source: a man between 60 and 70 years old who had recovered from COVID-19. Each CDR3 is given with its conserved first and last residue. D genes are given only for firm matches. Size is omitted from some rows. Given values are once, few, many or a class for expanded clones.

V gene	D gene	clone size	J gene	CDR3 protein	CDR3 DNA
TRBV19	-	-	TRBJ1-1	CASSATGRASTEAFF	TGTGCCAGTTCAGCGACAGGCCGAGCGTCCACTGAAGCTTTCTTT
TRBV6-2/TRBV6-3	TRBD2	-	TRBJ2-5	CASSGLAGSGETQYF	TGTGCCAGCAGTGGACTAGCGGGGAGTGGAGAGACCCAGTACTTC
TRBV7-8	-	-	TRBJ2-5	CASSLRQNRGGETQYF	TGTGCCAGCAGTCTTAGGCAGAACAGGGGGGGGGAGACCCAGTACTTC
TRBV5-1	-	-	TRBJ2-2	CASTLSDPSTGELFF	TGCGCCAGCACGCTAAGCGACCCCAGCACCGGGGAGCTGTTTTTT
TRBV12-3/TRBV12-4	TRBD1	-	TRBJ2-7	CASSTGGYEQYF	TGTGCCAGCAGCACAGGGGGCTACGAGCAGTACTTC
TRBV15	TRBD2	-	TRBJ2-1	CATSRDSVAGAEQFF	TGTGCCACCAGCAGAGATTCGGTAGCGGGGGCAGAGCAGTTCTTC
TRBV11-2	-	-	TRBJ2-5	CASSQLPGQETQYF	TGTGCCAGCAGCCAGCTCCCCGGACAGGAGACCCAGTACTTC
TRBV19	TRBD1	once	TRBJ1-2	CATRTQGPNYGYTF	TGTGCCACCCGGACACAGGGGCCAAACTATGGCTACACCTTC
TRBV2	TRBD1	-	TRBJ2-1	CASSATGYGEQFF	TGTGCCAGCAGCGCGACAGGGTACGGTGAGCAGTTCTTC
TRBV28	TRBD1	few	TRBJ1-2	CASGVPGQLYGYTF	TGTGCCAGCGGGGTACCGGGACAGCTATATGGCTACACCTTC
TRBV5-4	-	-	TRBJ1-2	CASSLAGGYTF	TGTGCCAGCAGCTTGGCCGGGGGCTACACCTTC
TRBV5-1	TRBD1	-	TRBJ2-4	CASSSAGGLDIQYF	TGCGCCAGCAGCTCAGCAGGGGGATTGGACATTCAGTACTTC
TRBV5-1	TRBD1	-	TRBJ1-2	CASSSLGLGGDGYTF	TGCGCCAGCAGTTCCCTGGGATTAGGGGGCGACGGCTACACCTTC
TRBV20-1	-	-	TRBJ1-2	CSAPREYGYTF	TGCAGTGCACCCAGGGAATATGGCTACACCTTC
TRBV24-1	TRBD1	-	TRBJ2-2	CATSERTGTGELFF	TGTGCCACCAGTGAGCGGACAGGGACCGGGGAGCTGTTTTTT
TRBV6-5	TRBD2	-	TRBJ2-2	CASRLASGRTGELFF	TGTGCCAGCAGGCTGGCTAGCGGGAGGACCGGGGAGCTGTTTTTT
TRBV28	TRBD1	-	TRBJ1-5	CASSSPGQGAIQPQHF	TGTGCCAGCAGTTCCCCGGGACAGGGGGCAATTCAGCCCCAGCATTTT
TRBV5-1	TRBD1	-	TRBJ2-7	CASSLGDRVNEQYF	TGCGCCAGCAGCTTGGGGGACAGGGTCAACGAGCAGTACTTC
TRBV19	TRBD2	-	TRBJ2-3	CASSPGLATDTQYF	TGTGCCAGTAGCCCGGGACTAGCCACAGATACGCAGTATTTT
TRBV19	-	-	TRBJ1-1	CASSPLQGVDTEAFF	TGTGCCAGTAGTCCACTACAGGGCGTGGACACTGAAGCTTTCTTT
TRBV3-1/TRBV3-2	TRBD1	-	TRBJ1-2	CASSQGTGNYGYTF	TGTGCCAGCAGCCAAGGGACAGGGAACTATGGCTACACCTTC
TRBV11-2	TRBD2	once	TRBJ2-5	CASSLILAGGVQETQYF	TGTGCCAGCAGCTTGATACTAGCGGGAGGGGTCCAAGAGACCCAGTACTTC
TRBV18	-	-	TRBJ1-1	CASSPPSGMNTEAFF	TGTGCCAGCTCACCACCGTCAGGAATGAACACTGAAGCTTTCTTT
TRBV14	-	-	TRBJ2-7	CASSPLRGLTYEQYF	TGTGCCAGCAGCCCGCTGCGGGGTTTGACCTACGAGCAGTACTTC
TRBV5-6	TRBD1	many	TRBJ2-7	CASSYWRQGAYGEQYF	TGTGCCAGCAGCTACTGGAGACAGGGGGCGTATGGGGAGCAGTACTTC
TRBV9	TRBD2	-	TRBJ2-6	CASSSVGRVGANVLTF	TGTGCCAGCTCATCAGTGGGGAGGGTAGGGGCCAACGTCCTGACTTTC
TRBV27	-	-	TRBJ2-3	CASSPAGDTQYF	TGTGCCAGCAGTCCCGCAGGGGATACGCAGTATTTT
TRBV27	-	-	TRBJ2-2	CASSLLSPGGANLGELFF	TGTGCCAGCAGTTTACTGTCTCCGGGTGGTGCGAACCTCGGGGAGCTGTTTTTT
TRBV4-2	-	-	TRBJ1-4	CASSQEQKNEKLFF	TGTGCCAGCAGCCAAGAACAAAAGAATGAAAAACTGTTTTTT
TRBV7-3	-	-	TRBJ2-2	CASTMGLISGTGELFF	TGTGCCAGCACAATGGGTTTAATCTCGGGCACCGGGGAGCTGTTTTTT
TRBV5-1	-	-	TRBJ1-4	CASSPPSPTNEKLFF	TGCGCCAGCAGCCCGCCGAGTCCAACTAATGAAAAACTGTTTTTT
TRBV9	TRBD1	-	TRBJ2-1	CASSSRTGGEQFF	TGTGCCAGCAGCTCCCGGACAGGGGGTGAGCAGTTCTTC
TRBV6-2/TRBV6-3	TRBD2	-	TRBJ2-7	CASSYLGLAGEQYF	TGTGCCAGCAGTTACCTCGGACTAGCGGGCGAGCAGTACTTC
TRBV6-5	-	few	TRBJ2-7	CASTGTIEDEQYF	TGTGCCAGTACTGGGACAATAGAGGACGAGCAGTACTTC
TRBV27	-	-	TRBJ2-7	CASSLIQGGEQYF	TGTGCCAGCAGTCTCATACAGGGCGGGGAGCAGTACTTC
TRBV5-1	-	-	TRBJ2-3	CASSLIRAKEHTQYF	TGCGCCAGCAGCCTCATTCGTGCCAAGGAGCATACGCAGTATTTT
TRBV19	TRBD1	once	TRBJ2-1	CASIQDRSSYNEQFF	TGTGCCAGTATCCAGGACAGGAGCTCCTACAATGAGCAGTTCTTC
TRBV6-5	TRBD2	-	TRBJ2-1	CASSYASGNDEQFF	TGTGCCAGCAGTTACGCTAGCGGGAACGATGAGCAGTTCTTC
TRBV9	-	-	TRBJ2-7	CASSITGRQGEQYF	TGTGCCAGCAGCATCACAGGGAGACAAGGCGAGCAGTACTTC
TRBV27	TRBD1	-	TRBJ2-2	CASSLDRGTGELFF	TGTGCCAGCAGTTTAGACAGGGGTACCGGGGAGCTGTTTTTT
TRBV19	-	-	TRBJ1-2	CASRTGPGFYGYTF	TGTGCCAGTAGAACAGGACCTGGTTTTTATGGCTACACCTTC
TRBV2	TRBD1	-	TRBJ1-1	CASSTGGTEAFF	TGTGCCAGCAGTACAGGGGGGACTGAAGCTTTCTTT